Listed here are 18 T cell receptor beta chains from one sample, sequenced in a study of blood T cells in healthy people across ages. The second PCR ran 7 to 11 cycles with a sample-barcoded 5' primer and J-beta primers. MiXCR was run by TCRdb on the 5' RACE reads, yielding one entry per CDR3 protein. This table holds roughly 1.9 million distinct CDR3 sequences, 39% found once. The source material was blood. All receptors come from a human donor in good health.

This clonotype was seen more than once but under ten times. This chain links TRBV12-3 or TRBV12-4 with TRBJ1-4; no reliable D call. The CDR3 has 14 amino acids. V lost 3 bases to trimming and J lost 3 bases, with 8 bases between them. The CDR3 region has the DNA TGTGCCAGCAGTTTGGATTTGCCTAATGAAAAACTGTTTTTT. The encoded protein is CASSLDLPNEKLFF.

The chain employs TRBV20-1 and TRBJ2-7; D is tentatively TRBD1 or TRBD2 (6 bases each). CDR1 DFQATT and CDR2 SNEGSKA come from the germline V gene (reference sequence). The CDR3 length is 14 residues. Trimming removed 0 bases from V and 3 bases from J, with 12 bases in between. CDR3 sequence: CSARDGGPYYEQYF. The CDR3 region has the DNA TGCAGTGCTAGAGATGGGGGGCCCTACTACGAGCAGTACTTC.

The J gene is TRBJ2-5, the V gene TRBV9; D remains unclear. Trimming removed 3 bases at V and 5 bases at J, with 14 bases between. There are 14 residues in the CDR3. From germline, CDR1 is SGDLS and CDR2 YYNGEE. The DNA of the CDR3 is TGTGCCAGCAGCGGGTTTGGGGTCCCGGAGACCCAGTACTTC. As protein: CASSGFGVPETQYF. The variable domain in full, completed from reference TRBV9 and TRBJ2-5, reads DSGVTQTPKHLITATGQRVTLRCSPRSGDLSVYWYQQSLDQGLQFLIQYYNGEERAKGNILERFSAQQFPDLHSELNLSSLELGDSALYFCASSGFGVPETQYFGPGTRLLVL.

The gene calls are TRBV7-3 and TRBJ1-2; 7 positions agree with TRBD1. Per germline, CDR1 SGHTA and CDR2 FQGTGA. J lost 8 bases, V lost 2 bases, and 17 bases had no gene match. This CDR3 is 17 amino acids long. The CDR3 DNA follows: TGTGCCAGCAGCTTACAGGCTAGAGGGGGCGCAAAGGAGGGCTACACCTTC. It codes for CASSLQARGGAKEGYTF.

Notes on this clonotype: An end of the junction differs from the germline gene, which may be a read error. This sequence joins TRBV6-6 and TRBJ2-7; 10 nucleotides align to TRBD1. Germline V gene sequence: CDR1 MNHNY, CDR2 SVGAGI (reference sequence). This CDR3 contains 15 residues. The DNA of the CDR3 is TGTGTCAGCAGTCTTCTTCCGGGACAGGGGTACGAGCAGTACTTC. It specifies CVSSLLPGQGYEQYF.

This clonotype was counted between two and nine times. The chain's CDR3 is CASRPIAGASHPEQYF. The CDR3 DNA is TGTGCCAGCAGACCGATAGCGGGGGCCTCCCATCCCGAGCAGTACTTC. This chain joins TRBV28 and TRBJ2-7, with 9 nucleotides matching TRBD2. The CDR3 spans 16 residues. Trimming cost V 6 bases and J 6 bases; bases outside gene matches: 15. In germline, CDR1 is MDHEN, CDR2 SYDVKM.

This clonotype has only a few counts. This chain uses TRBV4-1 with TRBJ2-3; either TRBD1 or TRBD2 may fit D (5 bases each). The CDR3 runs 16 residues. Per the germline V gene, CDR1 is MGHRA and CDR2 is YSYEKL. V was clipped by 3 bases and J by 1 base, with 14 bases between them. The CDR3 sequence is CASSQHPRGGTDTQYF. The CDR3, as DNA: TGCGCCAGCAGCCAGCACCCCCGAGGGGGCACAGATACGCAGTATTTT.

The table lists this clonotype with a few counts. The chain is built from TRBV6-5 and TRBJ1-1, with 7 bases that match TRBD1. The CDR3 totals 16 residues. Germline CDR1 reads MNHEY; CDR2 reads SVGAGI. Trimming cost V 11 bases and J 0 bases; bases outside gene matches: 15. CDR3 sequence reads: CAPSSGDRSMNTEAFF. CDR3 bases: TGTGCCCCCAGTTCCGGGGACAGATCTATGAACACTGAAGCTTTCTTT.

The chain links TRBV4-3 to TRBJ2-1; D gene uncertain. The CDR3 loop spans 15 amino acids. Germline V gene lookup returns CDR1 LGHNA and CDR2 YSLEER. The ends were cut back, 1 base at V and 8 bases at J, with 15 bases in the middle. CDR3 nucleotides: TGCGCCAGCAGCCAAGGCCCTGTGGCAGGATATGAGCAGTTCTTC. Protein: CASSQGPVAGYEQFF.

The rearrangement links TRBV27 to TRBJ2-7; a possible D gene is TRBD2 (6 bases). Trimming removed 3 bases at V and 3 bases at J, with 12 bases between. In germline, CDR1 is MNHEY, CDR2 SMNVEV (reference sequence). This CDR3 is 14 amino acids long. CDR3 coding DNA: TGTGCCAGCAGTTTGGCGGGACCCAACTACGAGCAGTACTTC. This encodes CASSLAGPNYEQYF.

This clonotype was detected a few times. This rearrangement joins TRBV6-2 or TRBV6-3 to TRBJ2-1; D possibly corresponds to TRBD1 (5 bases). V was shortened by 2 bases and J by 6 bases, with 20 bases between the two germline ends. Germline CDR1 MNHEY, CDR2 SVGEGT. The CDR3 runs to 17 residues. CDR3 sequence: CASSYNPQDTNLNEQFF. Here the CDR3 DNA reads TGTGCCAGCAGTTACAACCCCCAGGACACCAATCTCAATGAGCAGTTCTTC.

The sample holds a few counts of this clonotype. The chain's CDR3 is CIRHVWAKNIQYF. The CDR3 DNA sequence: TGCATTCGGCACGTTTGGGCCAAAAACATTCAGTACTTC. This chain links TRBV20-1 with TRBJ2-4; D is unresolved. The V gene's germline CDR1 is DFQATT and CDR2 SNEGSKA (reference sequence). This CDR3 region has 13 residues.

This clonotype was seen a handful of times. The CDR3 DNA sequence: TGTGCCTGGAGTGCCCAGTGGACTAGCGGGGAGACCTACGAGCAGTACTTC. As protein: CAWSAQWTSGETYEQYF. The V gene is TRBV30, the J gene TRBJ2-5; 12 positions match TRBD2. Judging by the DNA end, TRBJ2-7 fits better; the J call may be wrong. The CDR3 spans 17 residues. Germline V gene data show CDR1 as GTSNPN and CDR2 as SVGIG (reference sequence).

The chain has TRBV20-1 and TRBJ2-3; no reliable D call. Trimming removed 1 base from V and 5 bases from J, with 16 bases in between. Germline V gene data show CDR1 as DFQATT and CDR2 as SNEGSKA (reference sequence). The CDR3 is 15 residues long. CDR3 sequence: CSARGPYSPLDTQYF. Written as DNA, the CDR3 is TGCAGTGCTAGAGGACCTTACAGTCCCTTAGATACGCAGTATTTT.

The J gene is TRBJ2-7, the V gene TRBV10-2; maybe TRBD2 (6 bases). Trimming took 7 bases from V and 3 from J, leaving 10 bases between them. The CDR3 runs to 12 residues. Per germline, CDR1 WSHSY and CDR2 SAAADI. The CDR3 DNA sequence: TGCGCCAGCAATGGGGGGTACTACGAGCAGTACTTC. This sequence encodes CASNGGYYEQYF.

The chain links TRBV21-1 to TRBJ1-1; the tabulated D call, TRBD1, remains unverified against the DNA. TRBV21-1 is a known pseudogene. CDR3 length: 16 amino acids. The CDR3 region is CASSKLGEGVNTEAFF. The CDR3 DNA reads TGTGCCAGCAGCAAATTGGGAGAAGGGGTGAACACTGAAGCTTTCTTT.

The chain couples TRBV7-9 to TRBJ2-3; D possibly matches TRBD1 or TRBD2 (5 bases each). The CDR3 spans 11 residues. Germline CDR1 reads SEHNR; CDR2 reads FQNEAQ (reference sequence). Trimming left V 5 bases short and J 14 bases short, with 14 bases between. This CDR3 is CASSVRDQRYF. CDR3 nucleotides: TGTGCCAGCAGCGTCCGGGACCAGCGGTATTTT.

The rearrangement links TRBV29-1 to TRBJ1-5; 7 bases are a match to TRBD1. CDR3 length equals 15 residues. V was pared by 4 bases and J by 4 bases, with 10 bases of the junction left unmatched. Germline values: CDR1 SQVTM, CDR2 ANQGSEA. The CDR3 DNA is TGCAGCGTTGCAGAATCGACAGGGAGGAATCAGCCCCAGCATTTT. Translating it yields CSVAESTGRNQPQHF.